A single sample gave rise to the 18 T cell receptor beta chains below, sequenced in a study of T cell responses to AZD1222 COVID-19 vaccine. This table comes from immunoSEQ multiplex PCR, and its TCRdb copy is limited to in-frame clones, with some not included. This sample has 100,000 to 150,000 clones, with around 90% found just once. The material sequenced was peripheral blood, taken 28 days after the second AZD1222 dose. Every receptor here comes from an adult who received the AZD1222 COVID-19 vaccine.

The genes are TRBV7-2 and TRBJ1-5; maybe TRBD1 (5 bases). This CDR3 has 15 residues. Per germline, CDR1 SGHTA and CDR2 FQGNSA. Trimming stripped 6 bases from V and 2 bases from J, with 14 bases between. CDR3 loop: CASSPWGGGNQPQHF. The CDR3 bases are TGTGCCAGCAGTCCTTGGGGAGGGGGCAATCAGCCCCAGCATTTT.

Only one count was recorded for this clone. V and J are TRBV19 and TRBJ2-4; 9 bases agree with TRBD2. Germline loops: CDR1 LNHDA, CDR2 SQIVND (reference sequence). V trimming: 4 bases; J trimming: 12 bases; junction bases outside the gene matches: 4. This CDR3 has 12 amino acids. Here the CDR3 reads CASSTLAGTQYF. CDR3 DNA sequence: TGTGCCAGTAGTACACTAGCGGGTACTCAGTACTTC.

The CDR3 protein is CASSGSISGNTIYF. The CDR3 nucleotides are TGTGCCAGCAGCGGGTCGATCTCTGGAAACACCATATATTTT. The J gene is TRBJ1-3, the V gene TRBV6-5; D gene ambiguous. V was clipped by 6 bases and J by 0 bases, with 9 bases between them. Per the germline V gene, CDR1 is MNHEY and CDR2 is SVGAGI. This CDR3 contains 14 residues.

This clone appeared a single time. The chain is built from TRBV18 and TRBJ1-1, with D perhaps TRBD1 (6 bases). CDR1 is KGHSH, CDR2 LQKENI, per germline. V lost 6 bases, J lost 0 bases, and 11 bases lay in between. This CDR3 spans 14 amino acids. The DNA of the CDR3 is TGTGCCAGCTCTCTGGACAGCATGAACACTGAAGCTTTCTTT. Translating gives CASSLDSMNTEAFF.

The genes are TRBV3-1 (or the pseudogene TRBV3-2) and TRBJ1-1, with D tentatively TRBD1 (6 bases). CDR1 and CDR2 from the germline V gene are LGHDT and YNNKEL (reference sequence). The ends were cut back, 1 base at V and 1 base at J, with 10 bases in the middle. The CDR3 spans 15 residues. The CDR3 reads CASSQGGATNTEAFF. CDR3 sequence (DNA): TGTGCCAGCAGCCAAGGGGGGGCCACGAACACTGAAGCTTTCTTT.

This chain connects TRBV6-1 to TRBJ2-7; 9 nucleotides match TRBD1. The CDR3 consists of 13 residues. CDR1 and CDR2 (germline): MNHNS, SASEGT. V shed 7 bases, J shed 6 bases, and the junction held 7 bases outside the gene matches. The CDR3: CASMRDRVTEQYF. Here the CDR3 DNA reads TGTGCCAGCATGAGGGACAGGGTCACCGAGCAGTACTTC.

The V gene is TRBV6-5, the J gene TRBJ1-4; D is perhaps TRBD1 (5 bases). This CDR3 has 14 amino acids. V was clipped by 2 bases and J by 5 bases, with 9 bases between them. From germline, CDR1 is MNHEY and CDR2 SVGAGI. Here the CDR3 DNA reads TGTGCCAGCAGTTACGGTCAGGGAAATGAAAAACTGTTTTTT. The encoded protein is CASSYGQGNEKLFF.

J is TRBJ2-5 and V is TRBV5-4; TRBD1 aligns across 11 bases. The CDR3 runs to 15 residues. Germline CDR1 reads SGHNT; CDR2 reads YYREEE (reference sequence). J gave up 4 bases and V 4 bases, and 6 bases lay outside the gene matches. CDR3 in amino acids: CASSPTGTGGETQYF. CDR3 in DNA: TGTGCCAGCAGCCCGACCGGGACAGGGGGAGAGACCCAGTACTTC.

This chain connects TRBV13 to TRBJ2-5; D could derive from TRBD1 or TRBD2 (6 bases each). CDR3 length: 14 residues. The V and J ends lost 7 bases and 4 bases respectively, with 16 bases between them. Germline V CDR1 and CDR2: PRHDT, FYEKMQ (reference sequence). The CDR3 coding sequence is TGTGCCAGCACCAAAGGGGGGATGCGAGAGACCCAGTACTTC. Translated: CASTKGGMRETQYF.

As regards this clone: The same CDR3 arises from other DNA sequences in this sample as well. This rearrangement joins TRBV30 to TRBJ1-5; D gene uncertain. The germline V gene encodes CDR1 GTSNPN and CDR2 SVGIG (reference sequence). V lost 0 bases and J 4 bases, leaving 7 bases between the germline ends. This CDR3 spans 13 amino acids. Here the CDR3 reads CAWSVRDNQPQHF. The CDR3 coding sequence is TGTGCCTGGAGTGTAAGAGATAATCAGCCCCAGCATTTT.

This chain links TRBV27 with TRBJ1-4, with D unclear. This CDR3 region has 15 residues. Germline assignment: CDR1 MNHEY and CDR2 SMNVEV (reference sequence). V lost 1 base and J 0 bases, leaving 6 bases between the germline ends. The CDR3 nucleotides are TGTGCCAGCAGTTTATATGGGGCAACTAATGAAAAACTGTTTTTT. This translates into CASSLYGATNEKLFF.

V gene TRBV9 combines with J gene TRBJ1-1; the D gene is possibly TRBD1 (5 bases). The germline V gene encodes CDR1 SGDLS and CDR2 YYNGEE. The CDR3 covers 16 residues. V was clipped by 0 bases and J by 0 bases, with 12 bases between them. The CDR3 nucleotides are TGTGCCAGCAGCGTAGGCGAGGGACTGATGAACACTGAAGCTTTCTTT. Translated, it gives CASSVGEGLMNTEAFF. Looking up the rest from reference TRBV9 and TRBJ1-1 gives the full variable domain: DSGVTQTPKHLITATGQRVTLRCSPRSGDLSVYWYQQSLDQGLQFLIQYYNGEERAKGNILERFSAQQFPDLHSELNLSSLELGDSALYFCASSVGEGLMNTEAFFGQGTRLTVV.

DNA for the CDR3: TGTGCCAGCAGTGAAATGGGTAGCGGGAATACAGATACGCAGTATTTT. Encoded protein: CASSEMGSGNTDTQYF. V and J are TRBV2 and TRBJ2-3, with 8 positions matching TRBD2. J was trimmed by 3 bases and V by 2 bases; bases with no gene match: 7. CDR1 is SNHLY, CDR2 FYNNEI, per germline. The CDR3 runs to 16 residues.

V usage is TRBV6-5 and J usage is TRBJ1-3; D is unresolved. The ends were cut back, 2 bases at V and 0 bases at J, with 5 bases in the middle. The CDR3 totals 14 residues. Per germline, CDR1 MNHEY and CDR2 SVGAGI. The CDR3 region has the DNA TGTGCCAGCAGTTACGGCAACTCTGGAAACACCATATATTTT. As protein: CASSYGNSGNTIYF.

This chain uses TRBV19 with TRBJ1-2; D may be TRBD1 (6 bases). Germline assignment: CDR1 LNHDA and CDR2 SQIVND (reference sequence). The length of the CDR3 is 15 residues. V lost 2 bases, J lost 4 bases, and 14 bases lay in between. The CDR3 region is CASSIPDPGVYGYTF. In DNA, the CDR3 is TGTGCCAGTAGTATACCCGACCCAGGGGTCTATGGCTACACCTTC.

V and J are TRBV11-2 and TRBJ2-5; no clear D. The germline V gene has CDR1 SGHAT and CDR2 FQNNGV. The CDR3 is 12 amino acids. The V end lost 5 bases, the J end lost 1 base, and 5 bases lay between the germline ends. CDR3 nucleotides: TGTGCCAGCAGCCCAATCCAAGAGACCCAGTACTTC. As protein: CASSPIQETQYF.

The chain recombines TRBV6-6 with TRBJ1-3; unclear D gene. Germline CDR1 MNHNY, CDR2 SVGAGI (reference sequence). Trimming stripped 7 bases from V and 3 bases from J, with 10 bases between. The CDR3 contains 13 residues. CDR3 region: CASKAGIGNTIYF. The CDR3 DNA reads as TGTGCCAGCAAGGCAGGCATTGGAAACACCATATATTTT.

This chain joins TRBV10-3 and TRBJ1-1; no reliable D call. Between the trimmed V and J ends, which lost 3 bases and 1 base, there was a span of 9 bases. This CDR3 is 14 amino acids long. In germline, CDR1 is ENHRY, CDR2 SYGVKD. CDR3 sequence: CAISDREGNTEAFF. The CDR3 bases are TGTGCCATCAGTGATAGGGAGGGGAACACTGAAGCTTTCTTT.